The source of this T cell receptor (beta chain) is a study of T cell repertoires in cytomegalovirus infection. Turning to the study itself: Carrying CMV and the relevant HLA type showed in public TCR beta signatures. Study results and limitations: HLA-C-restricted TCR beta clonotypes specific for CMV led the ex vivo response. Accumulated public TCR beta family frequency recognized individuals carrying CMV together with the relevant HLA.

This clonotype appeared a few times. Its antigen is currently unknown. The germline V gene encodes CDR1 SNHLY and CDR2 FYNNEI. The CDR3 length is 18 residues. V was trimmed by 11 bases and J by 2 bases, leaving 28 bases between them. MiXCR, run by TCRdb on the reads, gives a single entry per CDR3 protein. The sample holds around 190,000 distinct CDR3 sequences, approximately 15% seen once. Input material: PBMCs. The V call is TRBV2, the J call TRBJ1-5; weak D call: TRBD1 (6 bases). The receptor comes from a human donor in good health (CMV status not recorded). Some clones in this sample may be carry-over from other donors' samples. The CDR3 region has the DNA TGTGCCTCAACCGAGGGGGGGGGATTGCAGTGGGGCAATCAGCCCCAGCATTTT. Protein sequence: CASTEGGGLQWGNQPQHF.